These T cell receptor beta chains were read from a single sample in a study of T cell repertoires in cytomegalovirus infection. TCRdb ran MiXCR on the reads and lists one entry per CDR3 protein. The sample consists of about 740,000 distinct CDR3 sequences, approximately 40% of them appearing once. Sequenced sample: PBMCs. The receptors come from a human donor in good health (CMV status not recorded). Some clones in this sample may be carry-over from other donors' samples. The CDR3 runs from the conserved cysteine through the conserved F or W. D genes are given only for firm matches. Clone size is given for some rows only: seen once, a few or many times, or a class if the clone is expanded.

CDR3nt: TGTGCCAGCAGCCAACCGGGACTAAGGAACGAGCAGTACTTC; CDR3aa: CASSQPGLRNEQYF; d_gene: TRBD2; v_gene: TRBV28; j_gene: TRBJ2-7; abundance: few; len: 14
CDR3nt: TGTGCCAGCAGCTTACAGGCCCGCCAGAAGTACTTC; CDR3aa: CASSLQARQKYF; d_gene: -; v_gene: TRBV7-9; j_gene: TRBJ2-7; abundance: few; len: 12
CDR3nt: TGTGCCAGCAGTCACGGACAGACCACAGATACGCAGTATTTT; CDR3aa: CASSHGQTTDTQYF; d_gene: -; v_gene: TRBV11-3; j_gene: TRBJ2-3; abundance: few; len: 14
CDR3nt: TGTGCCAGCAGCTTGTATTCGAATCATCCCCAGCATTTT; CDR3aa: CASSLYSNHPQHF; d_gene: -; v_gene: TRBV7-2; j_gene: TRBJ1-5; abundance: -; len: 13
CDR3nt: TGTGCCAGCAGCACACCGGGACAGGGGATAAATCAGCCCCAGCATTTT; CDR3aa: CASSTPGQGINQPQHF; d_gene: TRBD1; v_gene: TRBV5-5; j_gene: TRBJ1-5; abundance: -; len: 16
CDR3nt: TGTGCCAGCAGTCCACAGGGGGCTGAAAACACCATATATTTT; CDR3aa: CASSPQGAENTIYF; d_gene: TRBD1; v_gene: TRBV28; j_gene: TRBJ1-3; abundance: -; len: 14
CDR3nt: TGTGCCAGCAGCTTACTTCCCACCCTTCTTGGGAATGAAAAACTGTTTTTT; CDR3aa: CASSLLPTLLGNEKLFF; d_gene: -; v_gene: TRBV7-8; j_gene: TRBJ1-4; abundance: many; len: 17
CDR3nt: TGTGCCAGCAGTCCCCGGCCGACTAGCACAGATACGCAGTATTTT; CDR3aa: CASSPRPTSTDTQYF; d_gene: -; v_gene: TRBV27; j_gene: TRBJ2-3; abundance: -; len: 15
CDR3nt: TGTGCCAGCAGTTTAGGAGGGCCACCCTCTGGAAACACCATATATTTT; CDR3aa: CASSLGGPPSGNTIYF; d_gene: -; v_gene: TRBV27; j_gene: TRBJ1-3; abundance: once; len: 16
CDR3nt: TGTGCCAGCAGCTTAGCTGGGGGGGCTGGACAGCTCAATGAGCAGTTCTTC; CDR3aa: CASSLAGGAGQLNEQFF; d_gene: -; v_gene: TRBV7-6; j_gene: TRBJ2-1; abundance: -; len: 17
CDR3nt: TGTGCCAGCAGCCTGGGGGGTGGGTATGGAAAACTGTTTTTT; CDR3aa: CASSLGGGYGKLFF; d_gene: -; v_gene: TRBV7-2; j_gene: TRBJ1-4; abundance: few; len: 14
CDR3nt: TGTGCCAGCAGCCAAGCTAGGGAAGGTGGTAATGAAAAACTGTTTTTT; CDR3aa: CASSQAREGGNEKLFF; d_gene: -; v_gene: TRBV14; j_gene: TRBJ1-4; abundance: once; len: 16
CDR3nt: TGTGCCAGCAGTTTGACCGGGACCCCAGGGCAGCCCCAGCATTTT; CDR3aa: CASSLTGTPGQPQHF; d_gene: -; v_gene: TRBV27; j_gene: TRBJ1-5; abundance: few; len: 15
CDR3nt: TGTTCCAGCTCACCAGCTAGCGGGAGCCGTAGCTCCTACGGGCAGTACTTC; CDR3aa: CSSSPASGSRSSYGQYF; d_gene: TRBD2; v_gene: TRBV18; j_gene: TRBJ2-7; abundance: -; len: 17
CDR3nt: TGTGCCAGCAGGGAAGACAGGGGGCGGGGGAACACTGAAGCTTTCTTT; CDR3aa: CASREDRGRGNTEAFF; d_gene: TRBD1; v_gene: TRBV6-1; j_gene: TRBJ1-1; abundance: many; len: 16
CDR3nt: TGTGCCATCAGTGATGGACAGGGTGGAGACACTGAAGCTTTCTTT; CDR3aa: CAISDGQGGDTEAFF; d_gene: TRBD1; v_gene: TRBV10-3; j_gene: TRBJ1-1; abundance: many; len: 15
CDR3nt: TGCGCCAGCAGCCAAGATTTTCGGGGACAGACATACAACACTGAAGCTTTCTTT; CDR3aa: CASSQDFRGQTYNTEAFF; d_gene: TRBD1; v_gene: TRBV4-1; j_gene: TRBJ1-1; abundance: -; len: 18
CDR3nt: TGTGCCAGCAGCTTATTCAGCAAAACCACAGATACGCAGTATTTT; CDR3aa: CASSLFSKTTDTQYF; d_gene: -; v_gene: TRBV11-2; j_gene: TRBJ2-3; abundance: -; len: 15
CDR3nt: TGTGCCAGTACTCCCTCGGGGGATCAGCCCCAGCATTTT; CDR3aa: CASTPSGDQPQHF; d_gene: -; v_gene: TRBV19; j_gene: TRBJ1-5; abundance: -; len: 13
CDR3nt: TGTGCCAGTGGGGACGGTAGCACAGATACGCAGTATTTT; CDR3aa: CASGDGSTDTQYF; d_gene: -; v_gene: TRBV6-2/TRBV6-3; j_gene: TRBJ2-3; abundance: -; len: 13
CDR3nt: TGTGCCAGCAGCCTCCCCGGGCGGGAAAGCACAGATACGCAGTATTTT; CDR3aa: CASSLPGRESTDTQYF; d_gene: -; v_gene: TRBV7-8; j_gene: TRBJ2-3; abundance: many; len: 16
CDR3nt: TGTGCCAGCAGTTTAGATAGCGGGGGGGCCCTGAATGAGCAGTTATTC; CDR3aa: CASSLDSGGALNEQLF; d_gene: TRBD2; v_gene: TRBV6-2/TRBV6-3; j_gene: TRBJ2-1; abundance: -; len: 16
CDR3nt: TGTGCCAGCGCCGGGGGACGCACCGGGGAGCTGTTTTTT; CDR3aa: CASAGGRTGELFF; d_gene: -; v_gene: TRBV28; j_gene: TRBJ2-2; abundance: many; len: 13
CDR3nt: TGTGCCAGCAGCTTTGGGCAGAGAAAGAAAGAGACCCAGTACTTC; CDR3aa: CASSFGQRKKETQYF; d_gene: -; v_gene: TRBV7-6; j_gene: TRBJ2-5; abundance: few; len: 15
CDR3nt: TGTGCCAGCAGCTTGACTCCCGGATTTAATTCACCCCTCCACTTT; CDR3aa: CASSLTPGFNSPLHF; d_gene: -; v_gene: TRBV11-2; j_gene: TRBJ1-6; abundance: few; len: 15
CDR3nt: TGTGACAGCAGTTTAAGGGGTCATCATAATTCACCCCTCCACTTT; CDR3aa: CDSSLRGHHNSPLHF; d_gene: -; v_gene: TRBV12-3/TRBV12-4; j_gene: TRBJ1-6; abundance: -; len: 15
CDR3nt: TGTGCCAGCAGCCCAACGGGGTCCAATAATTCACCCCTCCACTTT; CDR3aa: CASSPTGSNNSPLHF; d_gene: -; v_gene: TRBV7-2; j_gene: TRBJ1-6; abundance: -; len: 15
CDR3nt: TGTGCCAGCTCACCACCTGAGAGGAACTATGGCTACACCTTC; CDR3aa: CASSPPERNYGYTF; d_gene: -; v_gene: TRBV18; j_gene: TRBJ1-2; abundance: few; len: 14
CDR3nt: TGTGCCAGCAATTATCTCCCCTCGCGACAGGGCCATGGCTACACCTTC; CDR3aa: CASNYLPSRQGHGYTF; d_gene: TRBD1; v_gene: TRBV6-6; j_gene: TRBJ1-2; abundance: -; len: 16
CDR3nt: TGTGCCAGCAGCTTGGGACACTTGAACACTGAAGCTTTCTTT; CDR3aa: CASSLGHLNTEAFF; d_gene: -; v_gene: TRBV28; j_gene: TRBJ1-1; abundance: many; len: 14
CDR3nt: TGTGCCAGCAGTTTAACTTCTAGCGGGAGTACCGGGGAGCTGTTTTTT; CDR3aa: CASSLTSSGSTGELFF; d_gene: TRBD2; v_gene: TRBV27; j_gene: TRBJ2-2; abundance: -; len: 16
CDR3nt: TGTGCCAGTAGTTTCGCAGACCGAGCGAACACTGAAGCTTTCTTT; CDR3aa: CASSFADRANTEAFF; d_gene: -; v_gene: TRBV19; j_gene: TRBJ1-1; abundance: -; len: 15
CDR3nt: TGTGCCAGCAGTCCCTGGGAGGGGAACAATGAGCAGTTCTTC; CDR3aa: CASSPWEGNNEQFF; d_gene: TRBD2; v_gene: TRBV6-5; j_gene: TRBJ2-1; abundance: -; len: 14
CDR3nt: TGTGCCAGCAGCCGGGGGGGGGACTATAGCAATCAGCCCCAGCATTTT; CDR3aa: CASSRGGDYSNQPQHF; d_gene: -; v_gene: TRBV7-9; j_gene: TRBJ1-5; abundance: few; len: 16
CDR3nt: TGCAGTGCTAGAGAACAGGGGGTAGGTGGCTACACCTTC; CDR3aa: CSAREQGVGGYTF; d_gene: TRBD1; v_gene: TRBV20-1; j_gene: TRBJ1-2; abundance: -; len: 13
CDR3nt: TGTGCCAGCAGCTTAATAGCGGGAGCTTTCGGAAACATTCAGTACTTC; CDR3aa: CASSLIAGAFGNIQYF; d_gene: TRBD2; v_gene: TRBV7-2; j_gene: TRBJ2-4; abundance: many; len: 16
CDR3nt: TGTGCCAGCAGCTTTAAGGGCGGGAACACCGGGGAGCTGTTTTTT; CDR3aa: CASSFKGGNTGELFF; d_gene: -; v_gene: TRBV7-3; j_gene: TRBJ2-2; abundance: once; len: 15
CDR3nt: TGTGCCAGTAGGACCGCCGTTGGGACTGGACGCACAGATACGCAGTATTTT; CDR3aa: CASRTAVGTGRTDTQYF; d_gene: -; v_gene: TRBV19; j_gene: TRBJ2-3; abundance: few; len: 17
CDR3nt: TGTGCCAGCAGTTGGGGGTTGGGGAGTGAAAAACTGTTTTTT; CDR3aa: CASSWGLGSEKLFF; d_gene: -; v_gene: TRBV12-3/TRBV12-4; j_gene: TRBJ1-4; abundance: -; len: 14
CDR3nt: TGTGCCAGCAGCCCCCCCGGGAACACCATATATTTT; CDR3aa: CASSPPGNTIYF; d_gene: -; v_gene: TRBV7-6; j_gene: TRBJ1-3; abundance: many; len: 12
CDR3nt: TGTGCCACCAGCAGCGTCTTTGGGGGAGATCAGCCCCAGCATTTT; CDR3aa: CATSSVFGGDQPQHF; d_gene: -; v_gene: TRBV15; j_gene: TRBJ1-5; abundance: -; len: 15
CDR3nt: TGTGCCAGCAGCCAACAGGGGGCTGGAAACACCATATATTTT; CDR3aa: CASSQQGAGNTIYF; d_gene: TRBD1; v_gene: TRBV5-4; j_gene: TRBJ1-3; abundance: few; len: 14
CDR3nt: TGTGCCATCAGTCCAGCGGGAGGTACCTACAATGAGCAGTTCTTC; CDR3aa: CAISPAGGTYNEQFF; d_gene: TRBD2; v_gene: TRBV10-3; j_gene: TRBJ2-1; abundance: -; len: 15
CDR3nt: TGTGCCAGCAGCCAAGAGAGGGGCGAAAGCTATGGCTACACCTTC; CDR3aa: CASSQERGESYGYTF; d_gene: -; v_gene: TRBV4-1; j_gene: TRBJ1-2; abundance: -; len: 15
CDR3nt: TGTGCCAGCAGTGAAAGGGAGAGCTCCTACAATGAGCAGTTCTTC; CDR3aa: CASSERESSYNEQFF; d_gene: -; v_gene: TRBV25-1; j_gene: TRBJ2-1; abundance: few; len: 15
CDR3nt: TGTGCCAGCACTTCGTCGGCGGGCTACAATGAGCAGTTCTTC; CDR3aa: CASTSSAGYNEQFF; d_gene: -; v_gene: TRBV6-1; j_gene: TRBJ2-1; abundance: few; len: 14
CDR3nt: TGTGCCAGCAGTCTCGGACTACAGGGGACTAATGAAAAACTGTTTTTT; CDR3aa: CASSLGLQGTNEKLFF; d_gene: TRBD1; v_gene: TRBV7-6; j_gene: TRBJ1-4; abundance: many; len: 16
CDR3nt: TGCAGTGCGCCCCCGTGGGGCGGGGCAGCACCCGTGTTCTTC; CDR3aa: CSAPPWGGAAPVFF; d_gene: -; v_gene: TRBV20-1; j_gene: TRBJ2-1; abundance: -; len: 14
CDR3nt: TGCGCCAGCAGCCAAGATGGGGCAGGGCGGACTAATGAAAAACTGTTTTTT; CDR3aa: CASSQDGAGRTNEKLFF; d_gene: -; v_gene: TRBV4-1; j_gene: TRBJ1-4; abundance: -; len: 17
CDR3nt: TGTGCCACCAGCTCCGGGACCGCGGAGAGGGGAGATACGCAGTATTTT; CDR3aa: CATSSGTAERGDTQYF; d_gene: -; v_gene: TRBV24-1; j_gene: TRBJ2-3; abundance: -; len: 16
CDR3nt: TGTGCCACCAGTGTCCCAGGGGGCAAAGAGACCCAGTACTTC; CDR3aa: CATSVPGGKETQYF; d_gene: TRBD1; v_gene: TRBV24-1; j_gene: TRBJ2-5; abundance: few; len: 14
CDR3nt: TGTGCCAGCAGCTTGGCTGGGGTTAGGGAGCAGTACTTC; CDR3aa: CASSLAGVREQYF; d_gene: -; v_gene: TRBV7-2; j_gene: TRBJ2-7; abundance: many; len: 13